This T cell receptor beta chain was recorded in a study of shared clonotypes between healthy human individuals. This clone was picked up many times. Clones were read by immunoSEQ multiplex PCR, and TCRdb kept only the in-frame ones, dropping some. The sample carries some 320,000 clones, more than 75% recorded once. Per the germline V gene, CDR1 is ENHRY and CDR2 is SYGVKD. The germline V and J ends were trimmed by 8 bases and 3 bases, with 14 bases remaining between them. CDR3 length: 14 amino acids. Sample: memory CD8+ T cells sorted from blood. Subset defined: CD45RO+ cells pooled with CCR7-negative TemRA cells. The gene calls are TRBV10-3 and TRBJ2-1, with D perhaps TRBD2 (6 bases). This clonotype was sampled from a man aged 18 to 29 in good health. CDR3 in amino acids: CAIGGTRDYNEQFF. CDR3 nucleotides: TGTGCCATCGGCGGGACTCGGGACTACAATGAGCAGTTCTTC.